This TCR beta chain was sequenced in a study of memory CD4+ T cells and cytomegalovirus serostatus. Study-level information: This sample comes from healthy Belgian adults, 9 CMV seropositive, 24 seronegative. Overall study results and limits: Suggested: most of the CMV-linked TCR signature lies in CD4+ memory cells.

With respect to this clone: Its antigen remains unidentified.

The sort gate was single viable CD3+CD4+CD8-CD45RO+ cells for memory CD4+ T cells. Data came from immunoSEQ multiplex PCR; TCRdb stores just in-frame clones and leaves some out. The data show tens of thousands of clones, with around 78% seen just once and about 0.6% held by the top ten. CDR1 and CDR2 from the germline V gene are SGHVS and FQNEAQ. This CDR3 is 13 amino acids long. Trimming removed 2 bases from V and 5 bases from J, with 10 bases in between. The chain couples TRBV7-8 to TRBJ2-7; no clear D. The specimen was memory CD4+ T cells from blood. The sequence was collected from an adult in good health and CMV-seronegative. The CDR3 coding sequence is TGTGCCAGCAGCTTACCGCTCTCTCACGAGCAGTACTTC. Encoded protein: CASSLPLSHEQYF.